These T cell receptor beta chains were read from a single sample in a study of T cells in Graves' hyperthyroidism and ophthalmopathy. TCRdb reanalysed the multiplex PCR reads using MiXCR and keeps one entry per CDR3 protein. Of roughly 500,000 distinct CDR3 sequences in the sample, roughly 22% were seen once. Sequencing input: blood. The receptors were gathered from a woman in her 70s with Graves' ophthalmopathy. The CDR3 runs from the conserved cysteine through the conserved F or W. D genes are given only for firm matches. Size is stated for part of the rows, as once, few or many counts, or as a class when the clone is expanded.

clone_size j_call v_call d_call cdr3_aa cdr3_nt
few TRBJ1-3 TRBV5-1 - CASSSDGLSGNTIYF TGCGCCAGCAGCTCGGACGGTCTCTCTGGAAACACCATATATTTT
- TRBJ2-1 TRBV7-2 - CASSLANRRGLFDEQFF TGTGCCAGCAGCTTAGCCAACCGACGGGGGTTGTTCGATGAGCAGTTCTTC
few TRBJ1-5 TRBV7-8 - CASSAPEGLSNQPQHF TGTGCCAGCAGCGCTCCCGAGGGGCTGAGCAATCAGCCCCAGCATTTT
- TRBJ2-1 TRBV5-1 TRBD2 CASSSAGLLNEQFF TGCGCCAGCAGCTCCGCGGGACTACTCAATGAGCAGTTCTTC
- TRBJ2-7 TRBV6-1 TRBD2 CASSRLAGIHEQYF TGTGCCAGCAGTCGACTAGCGGGAATCCACGAGCAGTACTTC
many TRBJ2-1 TRBV28 TRBD2 CASSWTSGSRGSNEQFF TGTGCCAGCAGTTGGACTAGCGGGAGTAGGGGCAGCAATGAGCAGTTCTTC
few TRBJ2-7 TRBV20-1 - CSAALAPEQYF TGCAGTGCTGCTCTAGCACCCGAGCAGTACTTC
- TRBJ2-1 TRBV6-1 TRBD2 CASSPSGRNNEQFF TGTGCCAGCAGCCCTAGCGGGAGGAATAATGAGCAGTTCTTC
few TRBJ2-5 TRBV29-1 - CSVVVGGQETQYF TGCAGCGTTGTGGTAGGGGGTCAAGAGACCCAGTACTTC
- TRBJ1-6 TRBV12-3/TRBV12-4 - CASSLGTENNSPLHF TGTGCCAGCAGTTTAGGGACAGAAAATAATTCACCCCTCCACTTT
few TRBJ1-2 TRBV20-1 TRBD1 CSAVGTGGSANYGYTF TGCAGTGCCGTCGGGACAGGGGGATCAGCTAACTATGGCTACACCTTC
many TRBJ2-3 TRBV12-3/TRBV12-4 TRBD1 CASSLQGTGVTQYF TGTGCCAGCAGCTTACAAGGGACAGGTGTTACGCAGTATTTT
few TRBJ1-5 TRBV27 TRBD1 CASSLTGGHQPQHF TGTGCCAGCAGTTTAACAGGGGGCCATCAGCCCCAGCATTTT
- TRBJ1-1 TRBV28 TRBD1 CASSLGQGAGETEAFF TGTGCCAGCAGTTTAGGACAGGGGGCCGGGGAGACTGAAGCTTTCTTT
few TRBJ2-1 TRBV5-1 - CASSLAMSNNEQFF TGCGCCAGCAGCTTGGCCATGTCCAACAATGAGCAGTTCTTC
few TRBJ1-2 TRBV6-2/TRBV6-3 - CASQGRDYGYTF TGTGCCAGCCAGGGCAGGGACTATGGCTACACCTTC
many TRBJ1-2 TRBV12-3/TRBV12-4 - CASSLAPANYGYTF TGTGCCAGCAGTTTAGCGCCCGCTAACTATGGCTACACCTTC
- TRBJ1-5 TRBV5-8 - CASSSGPQKPQHF TGTGCCAGCAGCTCTGGCCCTCAGAAGCCCCAGCATTTT
few TRBJ2-1 TRBV6-5 TRBD2 CASSYPGSSGRGSYNEQFF TGTGCCAGCAGTTACCCGGGGAGTAGCGGGAGAGGGTCCTACAATGAGCAGTTCTTC
few TRBJ1-2 TRBV3-1 TRBD1 CASSPRGLAWGYTF TGTGCCAGCAGCCCCAGGGGGCTGGCTTGGGGCTACACCTTC
many TRBJ2-3 TRBV6-1 - CASSEVSRDTQYF TGTGCCAGCAGTGAAGTATCCCGCGATACGCAGTATTTT
many TRBJ2-7 TRBV12-3/TRBV12-4 - CASSRLGQISAEQYF TGTGCCAGCAGTCGGTTAGGACAGATTTCCGCCGAGCAGTACTTC
- TRBJ1-2 TRBV27 - CASSPNRADYGYTF TGTGCCAGCAGTCCTAACAGGGCGGACTATGGCTACACCTTC
- TRBJ1-5 TRBV7-9 - CASSPPSVGAYSNQPQHF TGTGCCAGCAGCCCGCCCTCTGTTGGAGCCTATAGCAATCAGCCCCAGCATTTT
- TRBJ1-2 TRBV10-3 - CAISESSVTGYGYTF TGTGCCATCAGTGAGTCGAGTGTGACAGGCTATGGCTACACCTTC
many TRBJ2-1 TRBV28 - CASSSPGLGGTSHEQFF TGTGCCAGCAGTTCGCCTGGACTAGGGGGGACGTCGCATGAGCAGTTCTTC
once TRBJ1-5 TRBV9 TRBD1 CASSVGQGNQPQHF TGTGCCAGCAGCGTCGGACAGGGGAATCAGCCCCAGCATTTT
- TRBJ1-6 TRBV7-2 - CASSSGGQYLSPLHF TGTGCCAGCAGCTCGGGAGGACAGTACCTGTCGCCCCTCCACTTT
few TRBJ2-5 TRBV18 TRBD1 CASSPNRDRASRAQYF TGTGCCAGCTCACCAAACCGGGACAGGGCCTCTCGGGCCCAGTACTTC